This T cell receptor beta chain is from a study of shared clonotypes between healthy human individuals. Generated by immunoSEQ multiplex PCR, the TCRdb table keeps only in-frame clones and is missing some. This sample has some 800,000 clones, with approximately 92% found just once. CDR3 length: 11 amino acids. V lost 0 bases and J lost 2, with 0 bases in between. Germline V gives CDR1 SGHNT, CDR2 YYREEE (reference sequence). The naive CD8 population came from CD45RO-negative cells selected for CCR7, without terminally differentiated effector memory CD45RA+ cells. The sequenced sample consisted of naive CD8+ T cells sorted from blood. This clonotype was obtained from a man aged 30 to 39 in good health. The J gene is TRBJ2-7, the V gene TRBV5-4, with no clear D. In DNA, the CDR3 is TGTGCCAGCAGCTTGGCCTACGAGCAGTACTTC. This sequence encodes CASSLAYEQYF.